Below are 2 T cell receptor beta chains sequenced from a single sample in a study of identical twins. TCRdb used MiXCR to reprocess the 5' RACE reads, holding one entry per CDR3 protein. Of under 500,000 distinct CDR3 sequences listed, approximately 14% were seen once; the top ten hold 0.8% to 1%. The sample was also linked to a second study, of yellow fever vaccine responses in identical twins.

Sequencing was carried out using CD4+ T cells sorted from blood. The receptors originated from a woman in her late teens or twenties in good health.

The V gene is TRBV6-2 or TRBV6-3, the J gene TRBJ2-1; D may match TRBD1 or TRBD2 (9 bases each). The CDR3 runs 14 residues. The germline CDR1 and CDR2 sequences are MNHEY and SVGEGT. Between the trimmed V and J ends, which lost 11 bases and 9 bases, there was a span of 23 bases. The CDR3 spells CAGQGIAGVGEQFF. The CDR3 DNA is TGTGCCGGACAGGGGATAGCGGGAGTGGGTGAGCAGTTCTTC.

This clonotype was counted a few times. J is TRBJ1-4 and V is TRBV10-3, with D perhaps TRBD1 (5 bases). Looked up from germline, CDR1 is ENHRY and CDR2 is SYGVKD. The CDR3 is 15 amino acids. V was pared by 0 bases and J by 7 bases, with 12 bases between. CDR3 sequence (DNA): TGTGCCATCAGTGAGTCGGGCGGGACCAGTGAAAAACTGTTTTTT. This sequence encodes CAISESGGTSEKLFF.